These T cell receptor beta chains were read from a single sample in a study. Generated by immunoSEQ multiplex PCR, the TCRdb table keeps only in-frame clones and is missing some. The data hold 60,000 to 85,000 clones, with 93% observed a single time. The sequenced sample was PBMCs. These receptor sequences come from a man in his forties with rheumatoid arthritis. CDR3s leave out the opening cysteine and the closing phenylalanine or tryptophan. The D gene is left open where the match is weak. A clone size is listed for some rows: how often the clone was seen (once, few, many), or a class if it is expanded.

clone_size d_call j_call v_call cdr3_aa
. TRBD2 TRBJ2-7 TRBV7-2 ASSLVTSGSFLYEQY
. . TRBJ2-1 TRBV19 ASSIARTDNEQF
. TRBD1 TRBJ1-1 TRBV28 ASPRTGSTEAF
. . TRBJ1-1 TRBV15 ATSRERADTEAF
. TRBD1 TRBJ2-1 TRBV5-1 ASSLGRQGRNEQF
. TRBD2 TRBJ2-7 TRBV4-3 ASSRGSGRDEQY
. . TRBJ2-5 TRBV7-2 ASSQGLEETQY
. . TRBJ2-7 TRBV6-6 ASSYGTASYEQY
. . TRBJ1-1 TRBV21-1 ASIPQRGAPGAEAF
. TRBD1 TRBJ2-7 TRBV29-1 SVVSDRGYEQY
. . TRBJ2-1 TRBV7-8 ASSLEGLASNEQF
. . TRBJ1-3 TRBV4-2 ASSQEAGLSSGNTIY
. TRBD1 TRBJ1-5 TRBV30 AWSVRTGPFSNQPQH
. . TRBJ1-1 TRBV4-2 ASSHPGGGPAF
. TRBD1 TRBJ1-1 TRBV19 ASSVDRGTEAF
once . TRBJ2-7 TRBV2 ASMGEPYEQY
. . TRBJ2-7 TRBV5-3 ARSLVTGR
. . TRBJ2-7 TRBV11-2 ASSLDYGAYEQY
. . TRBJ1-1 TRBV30 AWRPGAVSEAF
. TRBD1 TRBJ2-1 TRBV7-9 ASSRPGTGINEQF
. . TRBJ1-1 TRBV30 AWTLTVNTEAF
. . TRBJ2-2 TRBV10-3 AISESLGTGAITGELF
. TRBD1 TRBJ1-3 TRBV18 ASSPTPLTGTGGLYGNTIY
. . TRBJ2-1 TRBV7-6 ASSFPGAGNEQF
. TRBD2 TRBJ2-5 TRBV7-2 ASSPPGGSVETQY
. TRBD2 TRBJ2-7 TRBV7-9 ASSLELAGVHEQY
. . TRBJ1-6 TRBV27 ASRPGNRDASPLH
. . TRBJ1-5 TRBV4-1 ASSLNRVQGNQPQH
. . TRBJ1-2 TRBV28 ASSTPFWQSGYT
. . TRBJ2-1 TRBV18 ASSVGLNNEQF
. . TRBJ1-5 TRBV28 ASSIMPTRRINQPQH
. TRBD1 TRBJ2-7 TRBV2 ASSGTGTYEQY
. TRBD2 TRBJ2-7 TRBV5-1 ASSFLAGDYEQY
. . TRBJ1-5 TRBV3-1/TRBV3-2 ASSLRTSNQPQH
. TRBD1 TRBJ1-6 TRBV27 ASSHRGLGNSPLH
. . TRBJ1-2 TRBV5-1 ASSLEAIDGYT
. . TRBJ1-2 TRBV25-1 ASSEGQRGFTYGYT
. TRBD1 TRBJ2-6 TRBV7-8 ATRPGQGAWGANVLT
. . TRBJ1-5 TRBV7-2 ASSLQDHTSQH
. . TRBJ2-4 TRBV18 ASSPPSLAKNIQY
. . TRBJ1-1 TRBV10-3 AITVGGNTEAF
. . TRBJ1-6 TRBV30 AWRDSLSSYNSPLH
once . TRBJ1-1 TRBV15 ATSRRSPWGAF
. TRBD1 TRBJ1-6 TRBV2 ASSDAYRGRNSPLH
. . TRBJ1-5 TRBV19 ASSMLDSNQPQH
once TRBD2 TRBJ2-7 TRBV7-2 ASSSSSGGVEQY
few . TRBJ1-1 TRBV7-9 ASRPTENTEAF
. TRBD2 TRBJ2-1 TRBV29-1 SVTGTSGGAKYNEQF
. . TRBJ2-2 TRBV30 AWSQANTGELF
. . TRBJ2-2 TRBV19 ASSLVGAGELF
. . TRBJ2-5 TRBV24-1 ATSEPGEQTQY
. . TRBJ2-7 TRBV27 ASSLGRSYEQY
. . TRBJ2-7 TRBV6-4 ASSELRLDIYEQY
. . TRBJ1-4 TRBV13 ASSFTLQGEEKLF
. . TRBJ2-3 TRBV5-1 ASSEAVAGTDTQY